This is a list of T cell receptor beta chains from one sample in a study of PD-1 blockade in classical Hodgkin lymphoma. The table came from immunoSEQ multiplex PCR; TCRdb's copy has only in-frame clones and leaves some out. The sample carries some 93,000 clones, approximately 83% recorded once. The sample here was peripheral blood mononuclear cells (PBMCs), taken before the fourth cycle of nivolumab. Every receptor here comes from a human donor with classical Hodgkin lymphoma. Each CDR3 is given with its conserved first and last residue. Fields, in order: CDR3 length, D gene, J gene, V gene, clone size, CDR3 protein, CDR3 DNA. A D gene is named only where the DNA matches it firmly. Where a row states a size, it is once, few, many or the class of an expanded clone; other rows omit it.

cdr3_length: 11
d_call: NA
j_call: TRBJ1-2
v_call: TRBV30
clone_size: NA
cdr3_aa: CAWSFSGGYTF
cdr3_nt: TGTGCCTGGAGTTTCAGTGGCGGCTACACCTTC

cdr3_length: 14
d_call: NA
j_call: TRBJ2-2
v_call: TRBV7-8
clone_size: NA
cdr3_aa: CASSLSPVTGELFF
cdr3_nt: TGTGCCAGCAGCCTAAGCCCCGTGACGGGGGAGCTGTTTTTT

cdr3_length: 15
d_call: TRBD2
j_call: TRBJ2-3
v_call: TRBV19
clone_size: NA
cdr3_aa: CASSLAGAGTDTQYF
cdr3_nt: TGTGCCAGTAGCCTAGCGGGAGCTGGCACAGATACGCAGTATTTT

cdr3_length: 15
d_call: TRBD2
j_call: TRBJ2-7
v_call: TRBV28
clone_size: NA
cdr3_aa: CASSSASGRAYEQYF
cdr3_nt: TGTGCCAGCAGTTCCGCTAGCGGGAGGGCCTACGAGCAGTACTTC

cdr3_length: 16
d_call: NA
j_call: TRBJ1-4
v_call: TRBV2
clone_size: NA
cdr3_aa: CASSEAAERVWEKLFF
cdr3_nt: TGTGCCAGCAGTGAAGCGGCGGAGAGGGTGTGGGAAAAACTGTTTTTT

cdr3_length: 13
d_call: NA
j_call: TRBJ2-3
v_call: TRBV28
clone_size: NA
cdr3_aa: CASSFGITDTQYF
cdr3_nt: TGTGCCAGCAGTTTTGGGATCACAGATACGCAGTATTTT

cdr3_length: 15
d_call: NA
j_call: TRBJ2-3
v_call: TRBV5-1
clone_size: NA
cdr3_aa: CASSSRGMSTDTQYF
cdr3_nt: TGCGCCAGCAGCTCGAGGGGTATGAGCACAGATACGCAGTATTTT

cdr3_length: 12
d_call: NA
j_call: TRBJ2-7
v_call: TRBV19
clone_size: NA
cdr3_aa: CASSRVGNEQYF
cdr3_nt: TGTGCCAGTAGTCGAGTCGGAAACGAGCAGTACTTC

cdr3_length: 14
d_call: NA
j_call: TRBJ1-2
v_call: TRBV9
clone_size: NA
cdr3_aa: CASSVEWGTYGYTF
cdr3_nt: TGTGCCAGCAGCGTAGAGTGGGGCACCTATGGCTACACCTTC

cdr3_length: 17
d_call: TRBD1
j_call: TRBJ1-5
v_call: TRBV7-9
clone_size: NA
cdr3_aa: CASSLARTGFGGQPQHF
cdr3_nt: TGTGCCAGCAGCTTAGCCCGGACAGGGTTCGGTGGTCAGCCCCAGCATTTT

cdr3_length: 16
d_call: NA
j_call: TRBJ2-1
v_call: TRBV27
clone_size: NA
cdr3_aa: CASHQGWVSSYNEQFF
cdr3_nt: TGTGCCAGCCATCAGGGATGGGTGAGCTCCTACAATGAGCAGTTCTTC

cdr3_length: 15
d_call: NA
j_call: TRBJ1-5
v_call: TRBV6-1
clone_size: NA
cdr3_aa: CASSEFGQPNQPQHF
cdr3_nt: TGTGCCAGCAGTGAATTCGGACAACCCAATCAGCCCCAGCATTTT

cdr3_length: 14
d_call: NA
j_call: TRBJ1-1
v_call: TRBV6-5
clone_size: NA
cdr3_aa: CASNPRRGGTEAFF
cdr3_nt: TGTGCCAGCAACCCTCGCCGGGGGGGCACTGAAGCTTTCTTT

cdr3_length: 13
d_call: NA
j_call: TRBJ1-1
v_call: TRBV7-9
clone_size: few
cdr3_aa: CASSSQPNTEAFF
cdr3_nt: TGTGCCAGCAGTTCACAGCCAAACACTGAAGCTTTCTTT

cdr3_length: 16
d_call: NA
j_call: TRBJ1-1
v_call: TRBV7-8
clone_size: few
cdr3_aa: CASSLAPAGVDTEAFF
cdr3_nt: TGTGCCAGCAGCTTAGCGCCGGCAGGGGTTGACACTGAAGCTTTCTTT

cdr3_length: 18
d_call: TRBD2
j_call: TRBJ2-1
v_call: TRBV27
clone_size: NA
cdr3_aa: CASSSSSGIRTIYNEQFF
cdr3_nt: TGTGCCAGCAGTTCCTCTAGCGGGATCCGAACCATATACAATGAGCAGTTCTTC

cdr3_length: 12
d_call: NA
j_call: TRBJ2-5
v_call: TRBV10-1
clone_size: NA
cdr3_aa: CASGSGKETQYF
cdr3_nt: TGCGCCAGCGGTTCGGGGAAAGAGACCCAGTACTTC

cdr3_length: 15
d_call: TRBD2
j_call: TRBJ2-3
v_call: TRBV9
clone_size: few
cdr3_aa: CASRGGLAVTDTQYF
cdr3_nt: TGTGCCAGCAGAGGGGGACTAGCGGTTACGGATACGCAGTATTTT

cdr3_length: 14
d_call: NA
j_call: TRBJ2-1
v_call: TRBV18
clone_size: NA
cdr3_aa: CASSPPWSASEQFF
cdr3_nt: TGTGCCAGCTCACCACCGTGGTCTGCGTCTGAGCAGTTCTTC

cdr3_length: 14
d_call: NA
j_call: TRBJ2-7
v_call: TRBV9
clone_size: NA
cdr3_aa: CASSPDGPSHEQYF
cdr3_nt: TGTGCCAGCAGCCCTGACGGACCCAGCCACGAGCAGTACTTC

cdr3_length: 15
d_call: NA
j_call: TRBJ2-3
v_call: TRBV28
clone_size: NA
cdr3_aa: CASSLGRGATDTQYF
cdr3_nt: TGTGCCAGCAGTTTAGGGCGCGGGGCCACAGATACGCAGTATTTT

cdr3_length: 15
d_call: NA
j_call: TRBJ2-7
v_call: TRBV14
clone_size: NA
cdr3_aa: CASSQARAQNSEQYF
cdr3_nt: TGTGCCAGCAGCCAAGCCCGGGCTCAAAACTCCGAGCAGTACTTC

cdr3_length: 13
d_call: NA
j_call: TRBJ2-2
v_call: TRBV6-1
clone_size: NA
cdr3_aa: CASSEARSGELFF
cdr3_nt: TGTGCCAGCAGTGAAGCGCGTAGCGGGGAGCTGTTTTTT

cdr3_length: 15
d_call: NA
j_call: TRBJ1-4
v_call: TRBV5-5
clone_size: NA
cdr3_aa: CASSLIGTTNEKLFF
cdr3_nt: TGTGCCAGCAGCTTGATAGGAACAACTAATGAAAAACTGTTTTTT

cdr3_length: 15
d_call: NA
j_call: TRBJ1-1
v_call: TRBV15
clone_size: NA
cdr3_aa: CATRLGTGMNTEAFF
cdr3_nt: TGTGCCACCCGACTAGGTACGGGGATGAACACTGAAGCTTTCTTT

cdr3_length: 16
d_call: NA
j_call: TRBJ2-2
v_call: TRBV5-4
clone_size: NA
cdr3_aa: CASSPRVVGVDGELFF
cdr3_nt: TGTGCCAGCAGCCCGCGGGTGGTAGGTGTGGACGGGGAGCTGTTTTTT

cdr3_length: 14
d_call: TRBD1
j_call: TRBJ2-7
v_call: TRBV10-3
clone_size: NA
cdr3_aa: CAISGDRDSYEQYF
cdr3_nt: TGTGCCATCAGTGGCGACAGGGACTCCTACGAGCAGTACTTC

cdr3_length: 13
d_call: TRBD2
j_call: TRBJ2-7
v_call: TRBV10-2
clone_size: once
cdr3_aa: CASRATSGYEQYF
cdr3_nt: TGCGCCAGCAGGGCGACTAGCGGTTACGAGCAGTACTTC

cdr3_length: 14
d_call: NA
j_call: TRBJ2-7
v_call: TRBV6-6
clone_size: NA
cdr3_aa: CASSYSTDAYEQYF
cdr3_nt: TGTGCCAGCAGTTACTCGACGGATGCCTACGAGCAGTACTTC

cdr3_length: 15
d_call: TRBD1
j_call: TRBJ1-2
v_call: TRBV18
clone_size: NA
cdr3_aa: CASSATQGVTYGYTF
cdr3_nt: TGTGCCAGCTCGGCTACACAGGGGGTCACCTATGGCTACACCTTC

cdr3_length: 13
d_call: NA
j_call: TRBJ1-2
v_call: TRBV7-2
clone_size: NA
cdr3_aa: CASSLIQGHGYTF
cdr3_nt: TGTGCCAGCAGTTTAATACAGGGTCATGGCTACACCTTC

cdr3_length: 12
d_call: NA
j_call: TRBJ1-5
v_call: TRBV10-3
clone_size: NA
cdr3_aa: CAISDGGQPQHF
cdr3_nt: TGTGCCATCAGTGACGGCGGTCAGCCCCAGCATTTT

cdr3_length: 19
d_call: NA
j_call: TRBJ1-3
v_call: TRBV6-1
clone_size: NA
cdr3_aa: CASSESAPVVGGSTNTIYF
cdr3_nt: TGTGCCAGCAGTGAATCCGCCCCAGTTGTAGGAGGGAGTACGAACACCATATATTTT

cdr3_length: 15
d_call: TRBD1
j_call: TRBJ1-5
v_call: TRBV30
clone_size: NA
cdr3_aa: CAWTPGGGALQPQHF
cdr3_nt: TGTGCCTGGACCCCAGGGGGCGGGGCCCTCCAGCCCCAGCATTTT

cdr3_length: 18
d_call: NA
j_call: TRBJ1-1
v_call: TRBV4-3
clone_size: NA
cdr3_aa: CASSQDPDSLGANAEAFF
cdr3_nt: TGCGCCAGCAGCCAAGACCCGGACTCCTTGGGGGCTAACGCTGAAGCTTTCTTT

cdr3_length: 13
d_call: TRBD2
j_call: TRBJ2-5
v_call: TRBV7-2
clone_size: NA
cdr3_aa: CATKLAGVETQYF
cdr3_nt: TGTGCCACTAAACTAGCGGGGGTGGAGACCCAGTACTTC

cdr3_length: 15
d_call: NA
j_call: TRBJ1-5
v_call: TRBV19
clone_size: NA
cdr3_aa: CASSHRGGTNQPQHF
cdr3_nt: TGTGCCAGTAGCCATAGGGGGGGGACTAATCAGCCCCAGCATTTT

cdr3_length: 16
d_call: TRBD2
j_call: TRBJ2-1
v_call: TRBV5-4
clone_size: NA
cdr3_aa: CASSTRTSGTGNEQFF
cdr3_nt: TGTGCCAGCAGCACTCGGACTAGCGGGACGGGCAATGAGCAGTTCTTC

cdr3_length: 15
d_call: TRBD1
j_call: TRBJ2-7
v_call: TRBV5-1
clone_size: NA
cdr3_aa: CASSLDGTGGSEQYF
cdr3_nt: TGCGCCAGCAGCTTGGACGGGACAGGGGGCAGCGAGCAGTACTTC

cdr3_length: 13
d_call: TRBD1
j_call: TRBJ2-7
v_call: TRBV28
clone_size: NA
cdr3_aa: CASTTGGKYEQYF
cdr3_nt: TGTGCCAGCACAACAGGGGGGAAGTACGAGCAGTACTTC

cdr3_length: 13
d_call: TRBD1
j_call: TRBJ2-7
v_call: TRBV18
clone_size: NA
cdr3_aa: CASSADRGDEQYF
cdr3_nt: TGTGCCAGCTCAGCGGACAGGGGCGACGAGCAGTACTTC